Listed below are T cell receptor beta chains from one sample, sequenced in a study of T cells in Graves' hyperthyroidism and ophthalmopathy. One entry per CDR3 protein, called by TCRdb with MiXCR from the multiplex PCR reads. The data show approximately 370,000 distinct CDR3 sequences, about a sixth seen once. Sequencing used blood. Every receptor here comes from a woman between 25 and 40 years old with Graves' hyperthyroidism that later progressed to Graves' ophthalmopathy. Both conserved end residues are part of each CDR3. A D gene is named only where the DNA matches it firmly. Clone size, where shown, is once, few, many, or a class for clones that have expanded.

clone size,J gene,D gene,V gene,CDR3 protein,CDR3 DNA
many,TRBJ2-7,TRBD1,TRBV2,CASSQDRGFVEQYF,TGTGCCAGCAGTCAAGACAGGGGGTTTGTAGAGCAGTACTTC
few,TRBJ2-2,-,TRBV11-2,CASSLPTGELFF,TGTGCCAGCAGCTTACCCACCGGGGAGCTGTTTTTT
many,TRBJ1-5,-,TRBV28,CASSLNRLHPQHF,TGTGCCAGCAGTTTAAACAGGCTCCATCCCCAGCATTTT
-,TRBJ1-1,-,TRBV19,CASSNSGVRNTEAFF,TGTGCCAGTAGCAACTCAGGGGTCAGGAACACTGAAGCTTTCTTT
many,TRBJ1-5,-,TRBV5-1,CASSRLTAVLEYSNQPQHF,TGCGCCAGCAGCCGGTTGACGGCCGTCCTCGAATATAGCAATCAGCCCCAGCATTTT
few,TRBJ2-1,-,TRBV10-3,CAISETGSEQFF,TGTGCCATCAGTGAGACGGGCAGTGAGCAGTTCTTC
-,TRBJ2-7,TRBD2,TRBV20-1,CSAGYPRLAGAEQYF,TGCAGTGCTGGCTACCCGAGACTAGCGGGGGCCGAGCAGTACTTC
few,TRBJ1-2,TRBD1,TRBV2,CASRRQGAMSRGYTF,TGTGCCAGTCGACGACAGGGGGCGATGAGTAGAGGCTACACCTTC
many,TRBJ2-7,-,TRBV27,CASSLRGINYEQYF,TGTGCCAGCAGTTTACGAGGGATTAACTACGAGCAGTACTTC
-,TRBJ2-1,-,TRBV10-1,CASSESGIEQFF,TGCGCCAGCAGTGAGTCCGGTATTGAGCAGTTCTTC
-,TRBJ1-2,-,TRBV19,CASSYQWPADGYTF,TGTGCCAGTAGTTATCAGTGGCCGGCGGATGGCTACACCTTC
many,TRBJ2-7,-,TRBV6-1,CASREQTGRSYEQYF,TGTGCCAGCAGAGAACAGACAGGCCGCTCCTACGAGCAGTACTTC
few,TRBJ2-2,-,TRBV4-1,CASSQATVVHSNTGELFF,TGCGCCAGCAGCCAAGCCACAGTCGTACATTCGAACACCGGGGAGCTGTTTTTT
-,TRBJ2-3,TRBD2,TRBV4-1,CASSQVGGRTTDTQYF,TGCGCCAGCAGCCAGGTGGGAGGGCGCACCACAGATACGCAGTATTTT
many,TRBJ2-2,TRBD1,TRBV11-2,CASSLGRDRSNTGELFF,TGTGCCAGCAGCTTAGGCCGGGACAGATCGAACACCGGGGAGCTGTTTTTT
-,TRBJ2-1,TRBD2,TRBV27,CASSLSGGRAYNEQFF,TGTGCCAGCAGTTTATCGGGCGGGAGGGCCTACAATGAGCAGTTCTTC
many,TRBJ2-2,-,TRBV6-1,CASDSPERVGSTGELFF,TGTGCCAGCGACAGTCCCGAACGGGTAGGGAGTACCGGGGAGCTGTTTTTT
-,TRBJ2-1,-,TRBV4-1,CASSQSRDYNEQFF,TGCGCCAGCAGTCAAAGCCGGGACTACAATGAGCAGTTCTTC
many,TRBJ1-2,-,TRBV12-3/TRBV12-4,CASSPTNRPNYGYTF,TGTGCCAGCAGTCCAACGAACAGACCCAACTATGGCTACACCTTC
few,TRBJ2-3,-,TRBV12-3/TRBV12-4,CASSLGFSTDTQYF,TGTGCCAGCAGTTTGGGATTTAGCACAGATACGCAGTATTTT
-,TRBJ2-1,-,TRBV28,CASRLQVGFTNEQFF,TGTGCCAGCAGGCTACAGGTGGGGTTTACCAATGAGCAGTTCTTC
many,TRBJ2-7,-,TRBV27,CASSLSGQFFGYEQYF,TGTGCCAGCAGTTTATCGGGCCAATTTTTTGGCTACGAGCAGTACTTC
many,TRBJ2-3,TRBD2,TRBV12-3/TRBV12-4,CASSLSLAGGHTDTQYF,TGTGCCAGCAGTTTAAGCCTAGCGGGGGGTCACACAGATACGCAGTATTTT
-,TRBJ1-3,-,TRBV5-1,CASSLLGPSSGNTIYF,TGCGCCAGCAGCCTTCTCGGACCTTCCTCTGGAAACACCATATATTTT
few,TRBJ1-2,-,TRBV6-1,CASSPLGRGYTF,TGTGCCAGCAGTCCCCTAGGACGAGGCTACACCTTC
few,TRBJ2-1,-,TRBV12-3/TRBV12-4,CASRARRGNEQSF,TGTGCCAGCAGGGCGAGACGCGGCAATGAGCAGTCCTTC
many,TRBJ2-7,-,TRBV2,CASSEALATYEQYF,TGTGCCAGCAGTGAAGCCCTCGCGACCTACGAGCAGTACTTC
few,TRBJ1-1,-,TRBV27,CASSFRGGDAFF,TGTGCCAGCAGTTTTCGGGGAGGGGATGCTTTCTTT